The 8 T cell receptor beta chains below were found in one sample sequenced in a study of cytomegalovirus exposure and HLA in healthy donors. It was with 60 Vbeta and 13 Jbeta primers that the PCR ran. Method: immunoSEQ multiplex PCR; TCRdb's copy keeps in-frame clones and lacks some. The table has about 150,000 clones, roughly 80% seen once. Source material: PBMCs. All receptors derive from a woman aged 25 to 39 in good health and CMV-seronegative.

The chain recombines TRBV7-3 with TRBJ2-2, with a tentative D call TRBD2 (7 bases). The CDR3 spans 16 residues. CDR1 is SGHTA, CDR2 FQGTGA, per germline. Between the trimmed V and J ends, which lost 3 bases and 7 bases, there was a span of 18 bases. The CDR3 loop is CASSFSRRGAVGELFF. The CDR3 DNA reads TGTGCCAGCAGCTTCTCCAGACGGGGGGCGGTCGGGGAGCTGTTTTTT.

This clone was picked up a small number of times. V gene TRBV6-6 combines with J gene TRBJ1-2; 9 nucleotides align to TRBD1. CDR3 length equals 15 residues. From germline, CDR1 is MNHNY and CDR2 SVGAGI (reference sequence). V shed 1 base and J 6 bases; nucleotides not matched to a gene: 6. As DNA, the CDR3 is TGTGCCAGCAGTTACTGGGGACAGGGCAGGGATGGCTACACCTTC. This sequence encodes CASSYWGQGRDGYTF.

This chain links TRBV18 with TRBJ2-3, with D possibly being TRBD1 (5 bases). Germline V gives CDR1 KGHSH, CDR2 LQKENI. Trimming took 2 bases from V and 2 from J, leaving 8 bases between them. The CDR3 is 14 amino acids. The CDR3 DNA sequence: TGTGCCAGCTCACCAAGGGGCAACACAGATACGCAGTATTTT. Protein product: CASSPRGNTDTQYF.

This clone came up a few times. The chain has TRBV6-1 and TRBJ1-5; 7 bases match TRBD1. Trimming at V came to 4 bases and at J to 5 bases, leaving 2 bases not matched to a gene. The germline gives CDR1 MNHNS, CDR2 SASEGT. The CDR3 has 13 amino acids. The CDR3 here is CASSAGQHQPQHF. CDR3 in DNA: TGTGCCAGCAGTGCGGGACAGCATCAGCCCCAGCATTTT.

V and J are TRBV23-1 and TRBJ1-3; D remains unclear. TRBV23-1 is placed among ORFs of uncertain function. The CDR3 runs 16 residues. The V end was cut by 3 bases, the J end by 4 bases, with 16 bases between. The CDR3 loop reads CASSHTGELAGNTIYF. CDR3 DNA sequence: TGCGCCAGCAGTCATACCGGGGAACTGGCCGGAAACACCATATATTTT.

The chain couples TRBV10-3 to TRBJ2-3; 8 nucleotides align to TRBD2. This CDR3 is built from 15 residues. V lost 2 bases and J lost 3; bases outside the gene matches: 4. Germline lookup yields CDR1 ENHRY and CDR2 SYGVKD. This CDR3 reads CAISETGGGTDTQYF. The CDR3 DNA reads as TGTGCCATCAGTGAGACCGGGGGGGGGACAGATACGCAGTATTTT.

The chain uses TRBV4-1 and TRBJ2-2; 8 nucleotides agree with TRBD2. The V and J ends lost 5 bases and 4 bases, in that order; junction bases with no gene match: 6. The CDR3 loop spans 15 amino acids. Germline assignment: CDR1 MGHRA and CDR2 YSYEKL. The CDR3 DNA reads TGCGCCAGCAGCGCCACGGGGGGGCGCACCGGGGAGCTGTTTTTT. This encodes CASSATGGRTGELFF.

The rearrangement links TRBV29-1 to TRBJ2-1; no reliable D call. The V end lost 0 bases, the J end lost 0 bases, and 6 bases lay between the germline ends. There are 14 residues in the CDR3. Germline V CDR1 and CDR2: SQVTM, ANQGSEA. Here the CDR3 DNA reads TGCAGCGTTGAAGACCGCAGCTCCTACAATGAGCAGTTCTTC. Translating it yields CSVEDRSSYNEQFF.